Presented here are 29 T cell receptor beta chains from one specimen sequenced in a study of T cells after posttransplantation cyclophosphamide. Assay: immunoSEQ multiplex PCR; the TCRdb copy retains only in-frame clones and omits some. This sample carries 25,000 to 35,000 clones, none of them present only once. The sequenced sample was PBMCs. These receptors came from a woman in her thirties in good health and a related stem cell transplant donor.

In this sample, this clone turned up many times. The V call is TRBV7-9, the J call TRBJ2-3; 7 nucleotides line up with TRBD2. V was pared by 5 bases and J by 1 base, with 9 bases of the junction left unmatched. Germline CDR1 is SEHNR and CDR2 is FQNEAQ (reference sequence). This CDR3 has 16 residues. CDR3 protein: CASSRWTSFGTDTQYF. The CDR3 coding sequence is TGTGCCAGCAGCCGCTGGACTAGTTTTGGCACAGATACGCAGTATTTT.

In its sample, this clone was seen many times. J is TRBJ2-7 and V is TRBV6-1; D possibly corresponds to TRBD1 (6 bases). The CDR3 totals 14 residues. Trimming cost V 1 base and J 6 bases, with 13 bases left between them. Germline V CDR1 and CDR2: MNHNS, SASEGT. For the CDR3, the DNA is TGTGCCAGCAGTGAAGGAAACAGGGTGGGCGAGCAGTACTTC. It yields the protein CASSEGNRVGEQYF.

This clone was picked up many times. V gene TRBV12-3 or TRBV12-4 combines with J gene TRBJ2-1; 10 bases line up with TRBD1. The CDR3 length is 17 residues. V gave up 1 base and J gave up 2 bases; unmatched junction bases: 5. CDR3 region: CASSLGAGTGAYNEQFF. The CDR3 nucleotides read TGTGCCAGCAGTTTAGGTGCTGGGACAGGGGCCTACAATGAGCAGTTCTTC.

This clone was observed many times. The CDR3 coding sequence is TGTGCCAGCTCACGCCACGGACAGGGTGCGACTGGAAACACCATATATTTT. It codes for CASSRHGQGATGNTIYF. This rearrangement joins TRBV18 to TRBJ1-3; 8 bases fit TRBD1. Germline V gene data show CDR1 as KGHSH and CDR2 as LQKENI. V was clipped by 4 bases and J by 2 bases; unmatched bases: 10. This CDR3 has 17 residues. The variable domain in full, with the rest retrieved from reference TRBV18 and TRBJ1-3, is NAGVMQNPRHLVRRRGQEARLRCSPMKGHSHVYWYRQLPEEGLKFMVYLQKENIIDESGMPKERFSAEFPKEGPSILRIQQVVRGDSAAYFCASSRHGQGATGNTIYFGEGSWLTVV.

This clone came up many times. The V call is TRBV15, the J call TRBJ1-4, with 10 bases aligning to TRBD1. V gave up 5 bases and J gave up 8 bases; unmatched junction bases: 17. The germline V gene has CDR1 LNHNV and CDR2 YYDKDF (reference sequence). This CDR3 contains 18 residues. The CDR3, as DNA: TGTGCCACCAGCGGACTAAAATTACGGGACAGGGGATACGAAAAACTGTTTTTT. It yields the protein CATSGLKLRDRGYEKLFF. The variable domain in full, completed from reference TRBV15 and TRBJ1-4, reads DAMVIQNPRYQVTQFGKPVTLSCSQTLNHNVMYWYQQKSSQAPKLLFHYYDKDFNNEADTPDNFQSRRPNTSFCFLDIRSPGLGDTAMYLCATSGLKLRDRGYEKLFFGSGTQLSVL.

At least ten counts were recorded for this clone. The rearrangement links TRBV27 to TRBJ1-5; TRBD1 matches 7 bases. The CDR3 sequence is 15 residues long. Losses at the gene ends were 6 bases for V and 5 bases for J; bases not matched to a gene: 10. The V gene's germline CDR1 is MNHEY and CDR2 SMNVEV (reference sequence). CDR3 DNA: TGTGCCAGCAGCCGCGACAGGGACCCTTATCAGCCCCAGCATTTT. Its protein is CASSRDRDPYQPQHF.

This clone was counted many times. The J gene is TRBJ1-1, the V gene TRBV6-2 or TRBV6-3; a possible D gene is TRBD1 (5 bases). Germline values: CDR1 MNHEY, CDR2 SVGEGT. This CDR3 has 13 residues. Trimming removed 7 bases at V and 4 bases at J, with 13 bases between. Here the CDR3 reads CASTKAGVTEAFF. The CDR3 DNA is TGTGCCAGCACCAAGGCGGGGGTCACTGAAGCTTTCTTT.

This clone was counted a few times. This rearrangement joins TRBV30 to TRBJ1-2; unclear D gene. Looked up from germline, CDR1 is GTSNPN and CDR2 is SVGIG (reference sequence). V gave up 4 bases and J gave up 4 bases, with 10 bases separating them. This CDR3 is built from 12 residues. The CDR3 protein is CAWKLALYGYTF. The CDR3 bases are TGTGCCTGGAAGTTGGCCCTCTATGGCTACACCTTC.

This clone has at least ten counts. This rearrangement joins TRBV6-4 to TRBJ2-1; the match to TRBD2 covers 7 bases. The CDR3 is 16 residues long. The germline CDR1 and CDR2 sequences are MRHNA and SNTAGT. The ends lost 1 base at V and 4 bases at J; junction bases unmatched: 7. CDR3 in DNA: TGTGCCAGCAGTGACTACGCTAGCGGCGAATACAATGAGCAGTTCTTC. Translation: CASSDYASGEYNEQFF.

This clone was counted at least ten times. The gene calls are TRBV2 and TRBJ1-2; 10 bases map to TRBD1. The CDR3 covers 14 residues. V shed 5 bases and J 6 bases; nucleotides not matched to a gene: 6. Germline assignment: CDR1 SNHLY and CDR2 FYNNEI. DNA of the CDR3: TGTGCCAGCAGTATCACCGGGACAGGGGATGGCTACACCTTC. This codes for CASSITGTGDGYTF.

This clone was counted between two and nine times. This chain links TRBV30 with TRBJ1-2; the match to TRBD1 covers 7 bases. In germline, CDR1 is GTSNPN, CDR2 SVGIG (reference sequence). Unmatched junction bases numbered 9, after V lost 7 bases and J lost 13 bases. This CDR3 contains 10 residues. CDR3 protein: CASQDRRLTF. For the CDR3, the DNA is TGTGCCTCCCAGGACAGGCGGCTCACCTTC.

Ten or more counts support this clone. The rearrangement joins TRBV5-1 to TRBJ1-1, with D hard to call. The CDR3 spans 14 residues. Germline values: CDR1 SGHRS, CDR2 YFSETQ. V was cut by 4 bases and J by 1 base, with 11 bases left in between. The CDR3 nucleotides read TGCGCCAGCAGCCCGAGGGTGGGGAACACTGAAGCTTTCTTT. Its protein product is CASSPRVGNTEAFF.

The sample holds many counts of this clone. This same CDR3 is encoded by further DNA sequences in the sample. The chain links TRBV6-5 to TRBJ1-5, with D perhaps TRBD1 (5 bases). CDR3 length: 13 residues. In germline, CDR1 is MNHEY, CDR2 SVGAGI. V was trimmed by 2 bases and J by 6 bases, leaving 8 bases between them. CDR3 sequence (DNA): TGTGCCAGCAGTTACGACAGAACTCAGCCCCAGCATTTT. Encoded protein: CASSYDRTQPQHF.

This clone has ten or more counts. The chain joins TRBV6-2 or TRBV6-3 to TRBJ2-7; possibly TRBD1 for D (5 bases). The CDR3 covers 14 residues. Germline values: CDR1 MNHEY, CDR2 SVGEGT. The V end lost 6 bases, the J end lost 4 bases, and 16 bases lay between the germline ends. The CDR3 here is CASSLDTVGYEQYF. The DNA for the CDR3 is TGTGCCAGCAGCCTGGACACGGTCGGGTACGAGCAGTACTTC.

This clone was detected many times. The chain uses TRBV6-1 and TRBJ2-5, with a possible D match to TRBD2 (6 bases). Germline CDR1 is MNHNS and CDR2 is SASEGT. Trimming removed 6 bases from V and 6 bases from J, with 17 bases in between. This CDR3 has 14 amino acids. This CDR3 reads CASSPVGGTKTQYF. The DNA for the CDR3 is TGTGCCAGCAGCCCCGTGGGGGGAACAAAGACCCAGTACTTC.

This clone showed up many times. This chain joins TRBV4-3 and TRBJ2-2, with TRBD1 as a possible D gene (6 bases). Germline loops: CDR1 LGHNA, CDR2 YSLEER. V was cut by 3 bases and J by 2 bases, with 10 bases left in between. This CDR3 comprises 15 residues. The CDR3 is CASSHWGQNTGELFF. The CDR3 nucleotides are TGCGCCAGCAGCCACTGGGGACAAAACACCGGGGAGCTGTTTTTT.

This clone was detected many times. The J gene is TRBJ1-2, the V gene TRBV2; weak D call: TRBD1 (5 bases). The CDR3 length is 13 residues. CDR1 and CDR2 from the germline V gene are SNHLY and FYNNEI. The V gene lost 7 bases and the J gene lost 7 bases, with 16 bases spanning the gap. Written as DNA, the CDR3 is TGTGCCAGCAAAGGGGTTCGGGCAAGTGGCTACACCTTC. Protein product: CASKGVRASGYTF.

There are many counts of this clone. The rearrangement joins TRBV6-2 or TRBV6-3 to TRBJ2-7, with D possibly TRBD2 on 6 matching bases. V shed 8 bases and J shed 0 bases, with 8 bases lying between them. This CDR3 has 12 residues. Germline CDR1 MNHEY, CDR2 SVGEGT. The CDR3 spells CASWDFSYEQYF. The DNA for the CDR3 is TGTGCCAGCTGGGACTTCTCCTACGAGCAGTACTTC.

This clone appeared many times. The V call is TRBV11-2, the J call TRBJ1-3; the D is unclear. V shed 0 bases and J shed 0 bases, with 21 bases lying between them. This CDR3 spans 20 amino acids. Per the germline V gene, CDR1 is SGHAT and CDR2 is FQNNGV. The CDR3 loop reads CASSLDFGSAARLSGNTIYF. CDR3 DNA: TGTGCCAGCAGCTTAGATTTTGGTTCAGCGGCCAGACTCTCTGGAAACACCATATATTTT.

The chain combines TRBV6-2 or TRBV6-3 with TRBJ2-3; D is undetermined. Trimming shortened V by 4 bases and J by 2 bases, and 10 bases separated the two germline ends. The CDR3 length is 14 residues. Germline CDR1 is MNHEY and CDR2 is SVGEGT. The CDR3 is CASSSSQPTDTQYF. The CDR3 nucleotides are TGTGCCAGCAGTTCAAGCCAACCCACAGATACGCAGTATTTT.

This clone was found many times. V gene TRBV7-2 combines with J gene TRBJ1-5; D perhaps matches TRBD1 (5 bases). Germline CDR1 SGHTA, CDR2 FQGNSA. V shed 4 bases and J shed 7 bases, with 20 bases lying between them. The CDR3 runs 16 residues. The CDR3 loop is CASSSPNTGQGQPQHF. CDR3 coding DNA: TGTGCCAGCAGCTCACCCAATACAGGTCAGGGCCAGCCCCAGCATTTT.

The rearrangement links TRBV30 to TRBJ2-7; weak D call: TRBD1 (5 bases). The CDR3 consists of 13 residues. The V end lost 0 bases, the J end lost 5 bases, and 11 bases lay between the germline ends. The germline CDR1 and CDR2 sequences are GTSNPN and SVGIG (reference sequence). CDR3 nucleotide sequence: TGTGCCTGGAGTGTTACGCAGGGCAACGAGCAGTACTTC. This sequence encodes CAWSVTQGNEQYF.

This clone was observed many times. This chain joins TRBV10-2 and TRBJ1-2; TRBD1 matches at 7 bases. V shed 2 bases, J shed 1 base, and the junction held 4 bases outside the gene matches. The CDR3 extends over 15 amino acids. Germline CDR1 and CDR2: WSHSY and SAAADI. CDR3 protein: CASSEGQVLNYGYTF. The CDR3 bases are TGCGCCAGCAGTGAGGGACAGGTGCTTAACTATGGCTACACCTTC.

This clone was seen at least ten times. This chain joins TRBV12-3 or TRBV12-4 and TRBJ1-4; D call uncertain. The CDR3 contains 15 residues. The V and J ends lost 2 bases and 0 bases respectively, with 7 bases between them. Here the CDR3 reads CASSLYFATNEKLFF. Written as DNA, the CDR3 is TGTGCCAGCAGTTTATATTTCGCAACTAATGAAAAACTGTTTTTT.

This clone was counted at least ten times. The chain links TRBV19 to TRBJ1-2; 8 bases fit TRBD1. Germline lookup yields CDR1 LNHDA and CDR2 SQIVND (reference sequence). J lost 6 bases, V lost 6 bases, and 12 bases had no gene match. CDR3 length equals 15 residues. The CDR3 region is CASSRPARTGNGYTF. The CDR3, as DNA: TGTGCCAGTAGCCGCCCCGCCCGGACAGGGAATGGCTACACCTTC.

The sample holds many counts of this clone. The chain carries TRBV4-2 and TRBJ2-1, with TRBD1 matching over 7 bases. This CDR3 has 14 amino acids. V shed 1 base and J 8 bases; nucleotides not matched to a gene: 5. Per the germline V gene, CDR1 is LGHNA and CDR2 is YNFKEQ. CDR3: CASSQGVGGDEQFF. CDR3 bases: TGTGCCAGCAGCCAAGGGGTAGGGGGCGATGAGCAGTTCTTC.

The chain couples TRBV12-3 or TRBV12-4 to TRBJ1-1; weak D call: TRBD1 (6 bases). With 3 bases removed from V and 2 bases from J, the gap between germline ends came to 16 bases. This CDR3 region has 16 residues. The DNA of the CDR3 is TGTGCCAGCAGTTTTTACGAACCAGGGGATAACACTGAAGCTTTCTTT. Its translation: CASSFYEPGDNTEAFF.

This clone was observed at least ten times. This chain's CDR3 is CASSPQGESTEAFF. CDR3 coding DNA: TGTGCCAGTAGTCCACAGGGTGAGAGCACTGAAGCTTTCTTT. The chain is built from TRBV19 and TRBJ1-1; TRBD1 is a possible D gene (6 bases). This CDR3 is built from 14 residues. From germline, CDR1 is LNHDA and CDR2 SQIVND (reference sequence). Trimming took 5 bases from V and 4 from J, leaving 14 bases between them.

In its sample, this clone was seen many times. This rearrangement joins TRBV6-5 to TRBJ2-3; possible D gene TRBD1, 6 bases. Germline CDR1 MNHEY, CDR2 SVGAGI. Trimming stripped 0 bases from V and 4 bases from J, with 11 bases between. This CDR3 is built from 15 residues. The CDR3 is CASSYSQGWADTQYF. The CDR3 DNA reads TGTGCCAGCAGTTACTCGCAGGGGTGGGCAGATACGCAGTATTTT.